Presented here are 18 T cell receptor beta chains from one specimen sequenced in a study of cytomegalovirus exposure and HLA in healthy donors. PCR was performed using 60 Vbeta and 13 Jbeta primers. Profiling relied on immunoSEQ multiplex PCR, and the TCRdb table lists in-frame clones only, not all of them. The sample shows 210,000 or so clones, around 80% of them seen only once. The sequenced sample was PBMCs. Receptors originate from a boy aged 5-17 years in good health and CMV-seronegative.

The rearrangement joins TRBV19 to TRBJ2-7; tentatively, D is TRBD2 (7 bases). Germline values: CDR1 LNHDA, CDR2 SQIVND (reference sequence). This CDR3 has 13 residues. V gave up 6 bases and J gave up 3 bases, with 12 bases separating them. CDR3 sequence reads: CASRGGPYYEQYF. Here the CDR3 DNA reads TGTGCCAGTAGGGGGGGGCCTTACTACGAGCAGTACTTC.

The V call is TRBV19, the J call TRBJ2-7, with 12 bases identical to TRBD1. This CDR3 has 15 amino acids. Germline V gene data show CDR1 as LNHDA and CDR2 as SQIVND (reference sequence). After removal of 3 bases from V and 5 bases from J, the junction contained 5 bases not matched to a gene. CDR3 in amino acids: CASSMGQGASDEQYF. The CDR3 DNA sequence: TGTGCCAGTAGTATGGGACAGGGGGCTAGCGACGAGCAGTACTTC.

V is TRBV9 and J is TRBJ2-3; 9 bases agree with TRBD2. V shed 0 bases and J 6 bases; nucleotides not matched to a gene: 2. This CDR3 has 14 amino acids. Germline assignment: CDR1 SGDLS and CDR2 YYNGEE. The CDR3 reads CASSVATSGDTQYF. Here the CDR3 DNA reads TGTGCCAGCAGCGTAGCTACTAGCGGGGATACGCAGTATTTT.

V and J are TRBV10-2 and TRBJ2-7; no reliable D call. The CDR3 loop spans 13 amino acids. Trimming cost V 0 bases and J 6 bases, with 9 bases left between them. In germline, CDR1 is WSHSY, CDR2 SAAADI. The CDR3 region is CASSESSFAEQYF. CDR3 in DNA: TGCGCCAGCAGTGAGTCGAGCTTTGCCGAGCAGTACTTC.

The chain's CDR3 is CAISGETGGYQGLYEQYF. CDR3 in DNA: TGTGCCATCAGTGGAGAGACAGGGGGCTACCAAGGTCTCTACGAGCAGTACTTC. This chain uses TRBV10-3 with TRBJ2-7; 10 positions agree with TRBD1. V was clipped by 4 bases and J by 3 bases; unmatched bases: 15. CDR3 size: 18 residues. Germline loops: CDR1 ENHRY, CDR2 SYGVKD.

This chain uses TRBV6-7 with TRBJ1-6, with 7 nucleotides matching TRBD1. TRBV6-7 is known as an ORF, though its function is uncertain. This CDR3 is built from 14 residues. With V trimmed by 5 bases and J by 6 bases, 4 bases remained unmatched. Here the CDR3 reads CASSNDRVNSPLHF. CDR3 DNA: TGTGCCAGCAGTAATGACAGGGTTAATTCACCCCTCCACTTT.

The gene calls are TRBV2 and TRBJ1-1, with a weak D call TRBD1 (5 bases). Trimming stripped 6 bases from V and 1 base from J, with 9 bases between. CDR3 size: 13 residues. From germline, CDR1 is SNHLY and CDR2 FYNNEI. CDR3 bases: TGTGCCAGCAGACATGGACAGAACACTGAAGCTTTCTTT. Its translation is CASRHGQNTEAFF.

This clone was seen a handful of times. V and J are TRBV6-1 and TRBJ1-5; perhaps TRBD1 as D (6 bases). V lost 6 bases, J lost 4 bases, and 10 bases lay in between. The CDR3 has 13 residues. Per germline, CDR1 MNHNS and CDR2 SASEGT. The CDR3 DNA reads TGTGCCAGCAGATCAAGGGGGAATCAGCCCCAGCATTTT. Encoded protein: CASRSRGNQPQHF.

The chain combines TRBV5-4 with TRBJ1-1; D perhaps matches TRBD1 (5 bases). V lost 5 bases, J lost 4 bases, and 15 bases lay in between. The CDR3 extends over 14 amino acids. CDR1 and CDR2 (germline): SGHNT, YYREEE (reference sequence). This chain's CDR3 is CASSPGRRGTEAFF. DNA for the CDR3: TGTGCCAGCAGTCCGGGACGGAGGGGCACTGAAGCTTTCTTT.

This clone was found a few times. The rearrangement uses TRBV5-4 and TRBJ2-1, with D possibly TRBD1 on 5 matching bases. Trimming took 4 bases from V and 6 from J, leaving 14 bases between them. CDR1 is SGHNT and CDR2 is YYREEE in the germline V gene (reference sequence). This CDR3 is 14 amino acids long. The CDR3 DNA reads as TGTGCCAGCAGCCCCTCCCCAGGGATCAATGAGCAGTTCTTC. It yields the protein CASSPSPGINEQFF.

This clone was detected once. The rearrangement links TRBV9 to TRBJ1-6; TRBD1 matches at 7 bases. The CDR3 contains 15 residues. Germline V gives CDR1 SGDLS, CDR2 YYNGEE. V lost 3 bases, J lost 8 bases, and 8 bases stayed unmatched. CDR3 nucleotides: TGTGCCAGCAGCGACGCAGGGACAGCCCATTCACCCCTCCACTTT. This sequence encodes CASSDAGTAHSPLHF.

The rearrangement uses TRBV5-1 and TRBJ2-5, with D perhaps TRBD2 (7 bases). The CDR3 has 15 amino acids. CDR1 is SGHRS, CDR2 YFSETQ, per germline. Trimming took 2 bases from V and 1 from J, leaving 12 bases between them. In DNA form, the CDR3 reads TGCGCCAGCAGCTTTTCGGGGGGCCGCCAAGAGACCCAGTACTTC. Its protein product is CASSFSGGRQETQYF.

The gene calls are TRBV9 and TRBJ2-7; 11 nucleotides align to TRBD1. The J segment lost 5 bases and the V segment lost 0 bases, leaving 1 base of the junction unmatched. CDR1 is SGDLS, CDR2 YYNGEE, per germline. This CDR3 region has 14 residues. The CDR3 coding sequence is TGTGCCAGCAGCGTAGCGGGACAGGGGGACGAGCAGTACTTC. Its translation: CASSVAGQGDEQYF.

The V call is TRBV29-1, the J call TRBJ2-3; 13 nucleotides agree with TRBD2. The CDR3 has 14 residues. J lost 6 bases, V lost 7 bases, and 7 bases had no gene match. In germline, CDR1 is SQVTM, CDR2 ANQGSEA. Written as DNA, the CDR3 is TGCAGCGCCGGACTAGCGGGAGCGGGGGATACGCAGTATTTT. This sequence encodes CSAGLAGAGDTQYF.

DNA for the CDR3: TGTGCCAGCAGTGTATCACACGCGAACACTGAAGCTTTCTTT. This translates into CASSVSHANTEAFF. The chain recombines TRBV6-1 with TRBJ1-1; unclear D gene. This CDR3 comprises 14 residues. Per the germline V gene, CDR1 is MNHNS and CDR2 is SASEGT. V shed 4 bases and J shed 1 base, with 10 bases lying between them.

The chain has TRBV10-3 and TRBJ1-5, with D perhaps matching TRBD1 (6 bases). Germline-derived CDR1 and CDR2 are ENHRY and SYGVKD. This CDR3 has 14 amino acids. V gave up 2 bases and J gave up 7 bases, with 12 bases separating them. The CDR3 DNA follows: TGTGCCATCAGTGAGAGCGGGGGGCCCCAGCCCCAGCATTTT. This codes for CAISESGGPQPQHF.

The rearrangement links TRBV19 to TRBJ1-1, with 7 nucleotides matching TRBD1. Trimming took 4 bases from V and 10 from J; bases not matched to a gene: 9. Germline V CDR1 and CDR2: LNHDA, SQIVND (reference sequence). CDR3 length equals 13 residues. The CDR3 is CASSRGTESGAFF. Written as DNA, the CDR3 is TGTGCCAGTAGTAGAGGGACAGAAAGCGGAGCTTTCTTT.

This clone has only one observation. The chain carries TRBV6-1 and TRBJ1-6; D remains unclear. The germline V gene has CDR1 MNHNS and CDR2 SASEGT. This CDR3 spans 12 amino acids. Trimming removed 7 bases at V and 7 bases at J, with 8 bases between. The CDR3 nucleotides are TGTGCCAGCATAAGAGGAAATTCACCCCTCCACTTT. Protein product: CASIRGNSPLHF.